This T cell receptor (beta chain) derives from a study of T cells after yellow fever vaccination. Study results and caveats: Clonotypes found in both CD4 and CD8 compartments made up a small share. A large majority of primary-vaccination clones showed up again after the booster (about 97% CD4, around 90% CD8). The secondary response peaked faster, at day 5 versus 15, but was weaker.

They built TCR cDNA with 5'RACE template switching, a step that put in a universal primer site and UMIs. TCRdb re-derived calls from the 5' RACE reads in MiXCR, one entry per CDR3 protein. The repertoire consists of under 150,000 distinct CDR3 sequences, with approximately 16% occurring once and the leading ten covering about 42%. There are a few counts of this clonotype. Its antigen is still unknown. The CDR3 length is 15 residues. V lost 9 bases and J lost 0, with 15 bases in between. CDR1 MNHEY and CDR2 SMNVEV come from the germline V gene (reference sequence). Material: CD8+ T cells sorted from PBMCs, obtained 5 days after the yellow fever booster vaccination. This chain joins TRBV27 and TRBJ2-1; unclear D gene. The sequence was collected from a man younger than 35 who received the YFV17D yellow fever vaccine. The DNA for the CDR3 is TGTGCCAGTTCCTTGATGGGCCCCTCCTACAATGAGCAGTTCTTC. This encodes CASSLMGPSYNEQFF.